The present entry profiles one T cell receptor beta chain with its context. Germline V gene data show CDR1 as LNHNV and CDR2 as YYDKDF (reference sequence). The CDR3 spans 15 residues. The data belong to a study of T cells expressing NK-cell markers. From its re-call of the 5' RACE reads, TCRdb lists each CDR3 protein once, without DNA. The table lists about 380,000 distinct CDR3 sequences, with around 5% in the top ten. The chain is built from TRBV15 and TRBJ1-1; checking the TCRdb D call of TRBD1 is not possible without DNA. This sequence was found in a man between 18 and 69 years old in good health. The sample taken for sequencing was blood T cells: a sorted CD56 or NKG2C T cell subset, CD4+ or CD8+ T cells, or bulk PBMC T cells (not recorded which). The chain's CDR3 is CATSRGRGLGTEAFF.